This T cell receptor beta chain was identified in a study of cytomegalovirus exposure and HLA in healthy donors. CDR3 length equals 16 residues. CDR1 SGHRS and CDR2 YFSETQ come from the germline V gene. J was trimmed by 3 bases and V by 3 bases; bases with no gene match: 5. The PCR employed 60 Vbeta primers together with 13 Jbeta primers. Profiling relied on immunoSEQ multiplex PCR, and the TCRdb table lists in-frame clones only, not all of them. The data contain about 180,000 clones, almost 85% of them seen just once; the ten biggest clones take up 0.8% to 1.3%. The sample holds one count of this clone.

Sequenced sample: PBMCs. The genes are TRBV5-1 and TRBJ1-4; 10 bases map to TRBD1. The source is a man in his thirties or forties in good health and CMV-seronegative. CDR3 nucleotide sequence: TGCGCCAGCAGCTCGGGACAGGGGAGCCCTAATGAAAAACTGTTTTTT. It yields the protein CASSSGQGSPNEKLFF.